This TCR beta chain stems from a study of cytomegalovirus exposure and HLA in healthy donors (dated by TCRdb to 2016 to 2017). Background on the whole study: In an earlier analysis of 450 to 750 of the donors, less than 350 Gb of sequence data and 95 million to 130 million unique TCR beta sequences from about 179 million T cells were reported. Class I and class II HLA loci were covered by the typing at four-digit resolution. A later genetic analysis took genome-wide SNP genotypes for about 60% of the roughly 670 donors and used that subset as a discovery cohort. The study was designed to test whether signatures of past pathogen exposure could be identified by cataloging public T cell receptors. The number of typed donors differed by locus: roughly 629-640 for A, B, C, DRB1 and DQB1; some 500 for DQA1; some 590 for DPA1; and 450 to 480 for DPB1. Of the roughly 430 genotyped donors, approximately 80% fell in the genetic ancestry cluster associated with self-reported Caucasian donors. On average, 235,054 unique TCR beta nucleotide sequences were sequenced per donor among a few hundred genotyped donors of the cohort, with 15% to 20% of those sequences being non-productive. Along with the approximately 600-subject first cohort, a separate validation cohort of about 110 different subjects was used. The study used immunosequencing to profile the T cell repertoires of around 600 subjects and linked those repertoires to cytomegalovirus serostatus. Every repertoire in the discovery cohort had been generated on one and the same sequencing platform. A later analysis re-analyzed previously published TCR beta repertoires from 666 donors and added high-resolution HLA genotyping to study TCR occurrence patterns. To decide whether each TCR beta V gene segment behaved as functional or pseudogenic, an earlier analysis of fewer than 750 of the donors relied on high-throughput TCR beta sequencing. Rather than drawing on any new phenotypic data, the later analysis identified candidate immune exposures from TCR beta sequences and the way those sequences occurred across donors. Roughly 5 DR-DQ haplotypes were handled as single units for association and clustering because linkage in the cohort was strong. The study combined high-throughput TCR immunosequencing, statistical association of individual TCRs with disease status, and machine learning to predict cytomegalovirus infection status. An early release that covered 640 HLA-typed donors contained approximately 300 gigabases of sequencing data and 70 million to 100 million unique TCR sequences. Donor age, sex, ethnicity and CMV serostatus were collected together with the repertoire data.

Library preparation was by the immunoSEQ multiplex PCR assay. A mixture of 60 forward primers for TCR Vbeta segments and 13 reverse primers for TCR Jbeta segments was used in the multiplex PCR. The CDR3 region of rearranged TCR beta genes was amplified from genomic DNA with a multiplex PCR assay. On the Illumina HiSeq System, the amplified TCR beta libraries were sequenced as 87-base-pair reads. The study's own analysis went as follows. In a later analysis, tens of millions of unique TCR beta chains were counted across the roughly 610 repertoires, and about 9.9 million of these chains were shared by at least two donors. To remove PCR and sequencing errors, raw reads were error-corrected and collapsed into unique sequences using a nearest-neighbor algorithm that merged closely related sequences. V, D and J gene segments were assigned by aligning CDR3 sequences to IMGT reference sequences. For a sequence to be retained, a match of at least six nucleotides was required to both a V gene segment and a J gene segment. Rearrangements were classified as productive when the CDR3 lacked stop codons and remained in frame with V and J, and all other rearrangements were classified as non-productive. CDR3 was defined by IMGT convention, running from the second conserved V-encoded cysteine to the conserved J-encoded phenylalanine. Sequences without an unambiguous match to a single V gene segment were excluded from the earlier analysis of about 600 of the donors. An earlier analysis of 450 to 650 of the donors called V segments functional above 56.7% productive rearrangements and segregating when the between-donor standard deviation exceeded 5%. A statistical classification framework was built to diagnose cytomegalovirus status from the catalog of TCR beta chain sequences. V and J gene assignment, in a later analysis, came from comparing TCR nucleotide sequences with IMGT/GENE-DB human TR gene sequences. The TCRdist pipeline was used in a later analysis to assign CDR3 sequences and most-parsimonious VDJ recombination scenarios. In a later analysis, every TCR beta chain was defined by the combination of its CDR3 amino acid sequence and its V-gene family, and reads without a unique V-gene family were dropped. As a way to deal with suspected cross-contamination and a sequencing artifact, a later analysis dropped nearly 600 nucleotide sequences that were highly shared and had low generation probability. For each public chain, a later analysis derived a clonal expansion index from normalized ranks of inferred template counts within each repertoire. Generation probabilities in a later analysis came from a VDJ recombination model fitted to out-of-frame rearrangements, and those results were checked against IGoR. Hypergeometric tests were used in a later analysis to score TCR-TCR, TCR-HLA and TCR-CMV co-occurrence, with a repertoire-size bias correction applied to the TCR pairs. False discovery rates were estimated in a later analysis by permuting HLA or CMV assignments 20 times. In a later analysis, co-occurring TCRs were grouped using DBSCAN, and TCRdist sequence similarity was added for clustering within HLA-allele-positive subsets. Repertoires with fewer than 30,000 or more than 120,000 public chains, plus five repertoires with anomalous nucleotide sharing, were excluded from co-occurrence clustering. TCRdb stores this immuneACCESS table with in-frame sequences only. Part of the clones is absent; in the studies checked, under half of the shortfall reflects unresolved V genes, and no reason is known for the rest. The DNA gave D and trimming, while V, J and clone size come from that table. This sample is represented by about 61,000 clones; 70% to 80% of them were singletons. The ten largest clonotypes hold roughly 51% of the sample.

The cohort consisted of 600 to 700 healthy bone marrow donors. All cohort members were sampled while nominally healthy, although unrecorded immune exposures were likely present. The donor tested CMV seropositive and was one of the 289 seropositive cohort members. A peripheral blood sample was provided by each donor, and peripheral blood mononuclear cells were used for TCR beta sequencing. Genomic DNA was extracted from the blood cell samples with the Qiagen DNeasy Blood Extraction Kit. General conclusions and limits of the study: Presence/absence analyses assumed roughly uniform sequencing depth across donors, an assumption that may not hold. The sequencing pipeline was judged likely to have produced a cluster of highly shared sequence variants as a technical artifact. Linkage disequilibrium might explain the correlated functional status among segregating V segments, but an unknown experimental factor could not be excluded. In vitro tests confirmed that a few of the cytomegalovirus-associated TCR beta chains recognize cytomegalovirus antigens. While some public TCRs were present in many individuals, most TCR sequences turned up only very rarely across donors. Compared with equally common non-associated chains, HLA-associated TCR beta chains in a later analysis were more clonally expanded and had lower generation probabilities. According to a later analysis, most CMV-associated TCR beta chains appeared to be HLA-restricted, and the HLA associations seemed to be driven largely by CMV exposure. Compared with the approximately 670-donor mean, donors in an Asian-associated ancestry cluster had fewer N-insertions in productive TCRs, according to a later genetic analysis. The classifier was reported to diagnose cytomegalovirus status with high specificity and sensitivity in both the original and validation cohorts. Assigning TCR associations to individual alleles was difficult when HLA alleles, especially DR and DQ, strongly co-occurred. This cohort had only TCR beta chains sequenced, and the lack of alpha or paired-chain data limited which features could be detected. Because counts were too low, around 17 rarely observed V segments, including chromosome 9 orphons, were left out of the earlier analysis of a few hundred of the donors. In a later genetic analysis, a missense DCLRE1C variant was associated with V-gene and J-gene trimming of TCR beta chains, and the association was replicated in an independent cohort. Immune exposure information for the cohort was limited to CMV serostatus. In an earlier analysis of some 500 of the donors, most TCR beta V segments appeared in productive rearrangements about 87% or about 30% of the time, broadly matching IMGT annotations. Specific HLA alleles were associated with 15,000 to 20,000 TCR beta sequences at a false discovery rate of 0.05 in a later analysis. A further reported finding was that TCR beta sequences accurately predicted the HLA-A and HLA-B alleles for most subjects in the first cohort. In a later analysis, several top co-occurrence clusters were reported to appear linked to parvovirus B19, influenza, CMV and Epstein-Barr virus. Because some donors lacked HLA typing at each locus, the association tests relied only on the typed subset. The authors suggested that the approach could potentially be generalized to other disease states and immunological phenotypes. According to a later analysis, TCR association rates differed among HLA loci, with DRB1 alleles showing the most associated TCRs and HLA-C alleles showing the fewest. Some IMGT-functional V segments, including TRBV6-2 and TRBV6-3, could not be distinguished by the 87-base-pair reads and were therefore excluded. The study listed 150 to 200 TCR beta chains as associated with cytomegalovirus.

CDR1 SGHTS and CDR2 YDEGEE were looked up in the germline V gene. The CDR3 runs 19 amino acids, cysteine and phenylalanine included. Only CDR3 DNA remains: 57 bases, in frame from the first base. V and J are trimmed by 4 bases and 6 bases, and the gene matches miss 17 bases of the junction. This clone has a handful of counts. Its antigen remains unidentified. Base qualities are missing; no much larger clone stands one base away. The source is a man aged 50 or older in good health and CMV-seropositive. The sample taken for sequencing was PBMCs. The chain is encoded by TRBV5-8 joined to TRBJ2-4, with 12 bases in between that match TRBD1. CDR3 reads: CASSGPGQGAPSTRNIQYF. The nucleotide sequence is given as TGTGCCAGCAGCGGTCCGGGACAGGGGGCCCCGTCGACAAGAAACATTCAGTACTTC. The variable domain in full, with residues beyond the CDR3 obtained from the reference TRBV5-8 and TRBJ2-4 genes, is EAGVTQSPTHLIKTRGQQATLRCSPISGHTSVYWYQQALGLGLQFLLWYDEGEERNRGNFPPRFSGRQFPNYSSELNVNALELEDSALYLCASSGPGQGAPSTRNIQYFGAGTRLSVL.